A selection of T cell receptor beta chains follows, all from one sample in a study of response to subunit inactivated influenza vaccine. TCRdb fed the RT-PCR reads into MiXCR, producing one record per CDR3 protein. This table holds more than 600,000 distinct CDR3 sequences, approximately 17% found once. The specimen comprised PBMCs from blood, sampled roughly 5 days after vaccination. Every receptor here comes from a man in his forties or fifties who received an inactivated influenza vaccine. Each CDR3 is given with its conserved first and last residue. D genes are given only for firm matches. Not every row has a clone size; where given, it reads once, few, many or a size class.

TRBD2	TRBV4-3	TRBJ2-5	.	CASSQVLAGDETQYF	TGCGCCAGCAGCCAAGTCCTAGCGGGGGACGAGACCCAGTACTTC
TRBD1	TRBV4-2	TRBJ2-7	many	CASSLGTGGHQLYEQYF	TGTGCCAGCAGCCTCGGGACAGGGGGCCACCAACTTTACGAGCAGTACTTC
.	TRBV7-2	TRBJ2-7	.	CASSLNPNRVWEQYF	TGTGCCAGCAGCTTAAATCCCAACAGGGTGTGGGAGCAGTACTTC
TRBD2	TRBV9	TRBJ2-5	.	CASSAGTSGRAEETQYF	TGTGCCAGCAGCGCTGGGACTAGCGGGAGGGCCGAGGAGACCCAGTACTTC
.	TRBV5-1	TRBJ2-1	many	CASSTGTSYNEQFF	TGCGCCAGCAGCACAGGGACATCGTACAATGAGCAGTTCTTC
.	TRBV3-1	TRBJ2-1	few	CASSPYRGLSYNEQFF	TGTGCCAGCAGCCCCTACCGGGGGCTCTCCTACAATGAGCAGTTCTTC
TRBD1	TRBV20-1	TRBJ1-2	.	CSARGTGPEDNGYTF	TGCAGTGCTAGAGGGACAGGGCCGGAGGACAATGGCTACACCTTC
.	TRBV5-5	TRBJ1-2	few	CASSLDGPRYYGYTF	TGTGCCAGCAGCTTGGATGGGCCCAGGTACTATGGCTACACCTTC
.	TRBV2	TRBJ2-5	.	CASNGDGETQYF	TGTGCCAGCAACGGGGATGGGGAGACCCAGTACTTC
TRBD2	TRBV7-8	TRBJ2-4	few	CASSLAVREGRFRAKNIQYF	TGTGCCAGCAGCTTGGCGGTGCGGGAGGGCCGATTTAGAGCCAAAAACATTCAGTACTTC
.	TRBV7-9	TRBJ2-7	few	CASSYSGEEQYF	TGTGCCAGCAGCTACAGCGGAGAGGAGCAGTACTTC
TRBD1	TRBV27	TRBJ1-5	few	CASSTGQGSQPQHF	TGTGCCAGCAGTACGGGACAGGGATCTCAGCCCCAGCATTTT
.	TRBV20-1	TRBJ2-7	.	CSAARGALYEQYF	TGCAGTGCTGCCCGAGGGGCCCTCTACGAGCAGTACTTC
.	TRBV11-2	TRBJ2-5	few	CASSSPQGMETQYF	TGTGCCAGCAGCTCGCCACAGGGAATGGAGACCCAGTACTTC
.	TRBV9	TRBJ2-3	few	CASSVATASTDTQYF	TGTGCCAGCAGCGTAGCCACAGCTAGCACAGATACGCAGTATTTT
.	TRBV11-2	TRBJ2-2	.	CASSLMTANTGELFF	TGTGCCAGCAGCTTAATGACCGCGAACACCGGGGAGCTGTTTTTT
TRBD1	TRBV20-1	TRBJ1-1	few	CSALNDRAAEAFF	TGCAGTGCCTTAAACGACAGGGCGGCTGAAGCTTTCTTT
TRBD2	TRBV30	TRBJ2-3	.	CAWSRTSEPSDTQYF	TGTGCCTGGAGTCGCACTAGCGAGCCTTCGGATACGCAGTATTTT
.	TRBV10-1	TRBJ2-5	.	CASSDRALGETQYF	TGCGCCAGCAGTGACCGGGCCCTTGGGGAGACCCAGTACTTC
.	TRBV27	TRBJ1-1	many	CASSFLGPSEAFF	TGTGCCAGCAGTTTCCTAGGGCCGAGTGAAGCTTTCTTT
.	TRBV5-1	TRBJ1-6	.	CASSSEGLSPLHF	TGCGCCAGCAGCTCGGAAGGTCTTTCACCCCTCCACTTT
TRBD2	TRBV19	TRBJ2-3	.	CASSIVGLAGATDTQYF	TGTGCCAGTAGTATCGTGGGACTAGCGGGGGCCACAGATACGCAGTATTTT
.	TRBV9	TRBJ2-1	.	CASSAYEGGEQFF	TGTGCCAGCAGCGCCTATGAAGGGGGTGAGCAGTTCTTC
.	TRBV10-3	TRBJ2-6	.	CAISEGDYSGANVLTF	TGTGCCATCAGTGAGGGTGACTACTCTGGGGCCAACGTCCTGACTTTC
.	TRBV12-3/TRBV12-4	TRBJ2-6	few	CASSYYVSGANVLTF	TGTGCCAGCAGTTATTATGTCTCTGGGGCCAACGTCCTGACTTTC
.	TRBV6-2/TRBV6-3	TRBJ1-1	few	CASSYYRVPEAFF	TGTGCCAGCAGTTACTATAGGGTCCCTGAAGCTTTCTTT
TRBD1	TRBV4-2	TRBJ1-2	few	CASSQWPGQWRTNYGYTF	TGTGCCAGCAGCCAATGGCCGGGACAGTGGAGAACTAACTATGGCTACACCTTC
TRBD1	TRBV6-1	TRBJ1-2	.	CASTLQTGWGGYTF	TGTGCCAGCACCTTACAGACAGGGTGGGGAGGCTACACCTTC